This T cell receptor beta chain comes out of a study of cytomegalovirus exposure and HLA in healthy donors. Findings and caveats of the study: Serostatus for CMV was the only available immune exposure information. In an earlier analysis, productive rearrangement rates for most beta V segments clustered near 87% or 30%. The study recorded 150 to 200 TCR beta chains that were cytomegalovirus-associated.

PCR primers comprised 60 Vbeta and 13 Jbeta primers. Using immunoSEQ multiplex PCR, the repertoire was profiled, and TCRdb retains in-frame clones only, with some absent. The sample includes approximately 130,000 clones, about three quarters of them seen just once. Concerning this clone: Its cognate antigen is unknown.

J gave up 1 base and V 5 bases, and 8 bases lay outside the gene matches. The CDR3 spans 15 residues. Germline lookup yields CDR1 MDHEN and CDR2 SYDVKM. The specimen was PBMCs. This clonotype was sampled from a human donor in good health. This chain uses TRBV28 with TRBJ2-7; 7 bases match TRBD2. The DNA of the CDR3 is TGTGCCAGCAGTCCCCCGGGGGGTACATCCTACGAGCAGTACTTC. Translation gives CASSPPGGTSYEQYF.